What follows are 11 T cell receptor beta chains derived from one specimen sequenced in a study of immune heterogeneity within non-small cell lung tumors. Using 32 V and 13 J primers, multiplex PCR amplified TCR beta CDR3. From the multiplex PCR reads, TCRdb called clonotypes with MiXCR, one entry per CDR3 protein. The top ten clones hold approximately 22% of a sample with roughly 4,700 distinct CDR3 sequences, around a third of them seen once. Each sample used roughly 600 ng of genomic DNA from bulk tumor tissue. Surgery yielded several widely spaced biopsies per primary tumor. Curative surgical treatment was performed in patients who had newly diagnosed, untreated non-small cell lung cancer. Sequenced: lung tumor tissue. The receptors stem from a woman aged 45-60 years with non-small cell lung cancer.

This rearrangement joins TRBV19 to TRBJ2-3; weak D call: TRBD2 (6 bases). CDR3 size: 16 residues. The V gene lost 5 bases and the J gene lost 4 bases, with 19 bases spanning the gap. Germline lookup yields CDR1 LNHDA and CDR2 SQIVND (reference sequence). CDR3 bases: TGTGCCAGTAGTCCGAGACTAGTAATAGTAGCAGATACGCAGTATTTT. Translating it yields CASSPRLVIVADTQYF.

V gene TRBV5-6 combines with J gene TRBJ1-3; D is perhaps TRBD1 (5 bases). V was pared by 1 base and J by 9 bases, with 8 bases between. The CDR3 totals 12 residues. The V gene's germline CDR1 is SGHDT and CDR2 YYEEEE. CDR3 nucleotides: TGTGCCAGCAGCTTGACAGGATCCACCATATATTTT. This gives the protein CASSLTGSTIYF.

This clonotype is medium-sized (0.01 to 0.1%). CDR3 sequence: CASSLVGVYGYEQYF. CDR3 DNA: TGTGCCAGCAGTTTAGTGGGGGTGTACGGTTACGAGCAGTACTTC. V and J are TRBV28 and TRBJ2-7; D tentatively reads TRBD1 or TRBD2 (5 bases each). Trimming removed 2 bases from V and 4 bases from J, with 15 bases in between. The germline gives CDR1 MDHEN, CDR2 SYDVKM. The CDR3 extends over 15 amino acids.

The table lists this clonotype with a few counts. This chain uses TRBV13 with TRBJ2-2; D perhaps matches TRBD1 (5 bases). Germline V gene lookup returns CDR1 PRHDT and CDR2 FYEKMQ (reference sequence). The CDR3 is made up of 13 amino acids. V lost 3 bases to trimming and J lost 5 bases, with 7 bases between them. CDR3 residues: CASSFRQTGELFF. The CDR3 DNA reads TGTGCCAGCAGCTTCCGACAGACCGGGGAGCTGTTTTTT. Full variable domain (remainder filled in from reference TRBV13 and TRBJ2-2): AAGVIQSPRHLIKEKRETATLKCYPIPRHDTVYWYQQGPGQDPQFLISFYEKMQSDKGSIPDRFSAQQFSDYHSELNMSSLELGDSALYFCASSFRQTGELFFGEGSRLTVL.

This clonotype was seen only a few times. This chain connects TRBV5-5 to TRBJ1-4; 8 positions match TRBD1. Germline V gives CDR1 SGHKS, CDR2 YYEKEE (reference sequence). This CDR3 is 15 amino acids long. The J segment lost 2 bases and the V segment lost 4 bases, leaving 4 bases of the junction unmatched. CDR3 bases: TGTGCCAGCAGCCCCGGACAGGGCACTAATGAAAAACTGTTTTTT. As protein: CASSPGQGTNEKLFF.

This clonotype is labeled medium-sized. The chain carries TRBV12-3 or TRBV12-4 and TRBJ2-7, with TRBD2 as a possible D gene (5 bases). Trimming pared 4 bases from V and 2 bases from J, leaving 6 bases between. The CDR3 is 12 amino acids. The CDR3 loop is CASSSGAYEQYF. As DNA, the CDR3 is TGTGCCAGCAGTTCCGGGGCCTACGAGCAGTACTTC.

In this sample, this clonotype is medium-sized. The chain has TRBV12-3 or TRBV12-4 and TRBJ2-2, with a tentative D call TRBD2 (6 bases). V lost 1 base to trimming and J lost 4 bases, with 10 bases between them. This CDR3 has 15 residues. CDR3 DNA: TGTGCCAGCAGTTTAGACGGGAGCAGCACCGGGGAGCTGTTTTTT. Translating gives CASSLDGSSTGELFF.

A remark on this clonotype: Possible read error: a much larger clone is one base away. No conserved phenylalanine or tryptophan ends this CDR3, so it is likely a read error. It is unclear where the CDR3 begins or ends on the DNA, so no DNA is shown, and the CDR3 is as TCRdb lists it. V gene TRBV20-1 combines with J gene TRBJ2-7; the table's D call of TRBD2 was not tested on the DNA. The CDR3 totals 9 residues, both ends included. Germline lookup yields CDR1 DFQATT and CDR2 SNEGSKA (reference sequence). The CDR3 sequence: CSASFGTSI.

The V and J genes are TRBV7-8 and TRBJ2-2; 9 bases are shared with TRBD2. The germline CDR1 and CDR2 sequences are SGHVS and FQNEAQ. The CDR3 is 23 amino acids. The V and J ends lost 2 bases and 0 bases, in that order; junction bases with no gene match: 22. CDR3 loop: CASSLMGAYRSGGRGANTGELFF. The CDR3 nucleotides are TGTGCCAGCAGCTTAATGGGGGCGTACCGATCTGGCGGGAGGGGGGCGAACACCGGGGAGCTGTTTTTT.

The chain recombines TRBV28 with TRBJ2-3; TRBD2 aligns across 14 bases. The CDR3 is 20 residues long. With 3 bases clipped from V and 5 bases from J, the junction kept 16 bases outside the gene matches. The V gene's germline CDR1 is MDHEN and CDR2 SYDVKM. The CDR3 loop is CASSLGLGGLAGARGDTQYF. CDR3 sequence (DNA): TGTGCCAGCAGTTTGGGGTTAGGGGGACTAGCGGGAGCCCGGGGAGATACGCAGTATTTT.

As DNA, the CDR3 is TGTGCCAGCAGTTACACGTGGGGGGGGGGCCTGGATGAGCAGTTCTTC. Protein: CASSYTWGGGLDEQFF. The chain recombines TRBV6-5 with TRBJ2-1, with D perhaps matching TRBD2 (7 bases). The CDR3 is 16 residues long. The germline V gene encodes CDR1 MNHEY and CDR2 SVGAGI. Trimming took 2 bases from V and 8 from J, leaving 19 bases between them.